One and the same sample provided the 9 T cell receptor beta chains below, sequenced in a study of T cells in localized non-small cell lung cancer. This table comes from immunoSEQ multiplex PCR, and its TCRdb copy is limited to in-frame clones, with some not included. Among some 32,000 clones listed, 90% to 95% were seen once. The sample consisted of peripheral blood, taken before any cancer treatment. The receptor set was obtained from a woman aged 35 to 69 with stage I lung adenocarcinoma.

The V call is TRBV6-5, the J call TRBJ1-1; weak D call: TRBD1 (5 bases). This CDR3 is 16 amino acids long. With 4 bases removed from V and 1 base from J, the gap between germline ends came to 16 bases. Germline CDR1 MNHEY, CDR2 SVGAGI. The CDR3 nucleotides are TGTGCCAGCAGTTCCCGCGACAGAGGAGGGAACACTGAAGCTTTCTTT. It is translated as CASSSRDRGGNTEAFF.

CDR3 sequence reads: CASSKIDQFKNIQYF. CDR3 in DNA: TGTGCCAGCAGCAAGATCGACCAATTCAAAAACATTCAGTACTTC. J is TRBJ2-4 and V is TRBV5-4; D remains ambiguous. CDR1 is SGHNT and CDR2 is YYREEE in the germline V gene (reference sequence). Between the trimmed V and J ends, which lost 4 bases and 3 bases, there was a span of 14 bases. The CDR3 runs 15 residues.

This clone was seen once. V is TRBV6-5 and J is TRBJ1-2; D may be TRBD1 (6 bases). The CDR3 totals 13 residues. CDR1 MNHEY and CDR2 SVGAGI come from the germline V gene. With 0 bases removed from V and 8 bases from J, the gap between germline ends came to 10 bases. The CDR3, as DNA: TGTGCCAGCAGTTACTCAGGACAGAAGGGCTACACCTTC. This gives the protein CASSYSGQKGYTF.

The V gene is TRBV29-1, the J gene TRBJ2-1; 9 bases align to TRBD1. From germline, CDR1 is SQVTM and CDR2 ANQGSEA. The CDR3 contains 13 residues. Trimming at V came to 5 bases and at J to 7 bases, leaving 6 bases not matched to a gene. The CDR3 protein is CSVRTGGLNEQFF. As DNA, the CDR3 is TGCAGCGTTCGCACAGGGGGCCTGAATGAGCAGTTCTTC.

V gene TRBV6-6 combines with J gene TRBJ1-5; 10 bases line up with TRBD1. There are 15 residues in the CDR3. V dropped 2 bases and J dropped 6; count of bases not matched to a gene: 4. CDR1 and CDR2 (germline): MNHNY, SVGAGI (reference sequence). CDR3 loop: CASSYTGTGVQPQHF. The CDR3 DNA is TGTGCCAGCAGTTACACCGGGACAGGGGTTCAGCCCCAGCATTTT.

The chain joins TRBV4-2 to TRBJ2-2; D perhaps matches TRBD2 (6 bases). V was pared by 6 bases and J by 0 bases, with 17 bases between. CDR3 length equals 17 residues. Germline values: CDR1 LGHNA, CDR2 YNFKEQ. The CDR3 spells CASRQLAGTTNTGELFF. CDR3 bases: TGTGCCAGCAGACAACTCGCGGGAACCACGAACACCGGGGAGCTGTTTTTT.

This chain connects TRBV11-3 to TRBJ1-5; D may be TRBD1 (5 bases). In germline, CDR1 is SGHNT, CDR2 YENEEA. Trimming took 0 bases from V and 7 from J, leaving 13 bases between them. The CDR3 contains 15 residues. DNA for the CDR3: TGTGCCAGCAGCTTAGACGGCGGGGCTGGACAGCCCCAGCATTTT. It encodes CASSLDGGAGQPQHF.

The J gene is TRBJ2-2, the V gene TRBV4-3; 12 positions agree with TRBD2. After removal of 3 bases from V and 5 bases from J, the junction contained 10 bases not matched to a gene. The CDR3 contains 18 residues. CDR1 is LGHNA and CDR2 is YSLEER in the germline V gene. CDR3 bases: TGCGCCAGCAGCCACCCCCGGACTAGCGGGGTGGTAACCGGGGAGCTGTTTTTT. Translated: CASSHPRTSGVVTGELFF.

The chain is built from TRBV7-9 and TRBJ2-2; D unclear. The CDR3 extends over 16 amino acids. The germline CDR1 and CDR2 sequences are SEHNR and FQNEAQ (reference sequence). The germline V and J ends were trimmed by 1 base and 0 bases, with 9 bases remaining between them. CDR3 amino acids: CASSLEFSSNTGELFF. As DNA, the CDR3 is TGTGCCAGCAGCTTAGAATTTTCCTCGAACACCGGGGAGCTGTTTTTT.